Shown below are 25 T cell receptor beta chains from a single sample sequenced in a study of shared clonotypes between healthy human individuals. Sequencing was performed with immunoSEQ multiplex PCR; in TCRdb, only in-frame clones are kept and a portion is missing. The sample has over 400,000 clones, roughly 95% seen once. The material sequenced was naive CD4+ T cells sorted from blood. Subset: CD45RA+ positively selected. Receptors were obtained from a woman under 40 in good health.

Comments on this clone: The sample contains more than one DNA sequence encoding this CDR3. The chain's CDR3 is CASRTSASTDTQYF. The CDR3 nucleotides read TGTGCCAGCAGGACTAGCGCTAGCACAGATACGCAGTATTTT. The chain recombines TRBV28 with TRBJ2-3, with 8 bases fitting TRBD2. The germline gives CDR1 MDHEN, CDR2 SYDVKM. The length of the CDR3 is 14 residues. The trim removed 6 bases at V and 0 bases at J, leaving 2 bases unmatched.

This sequence joins TRBV6-5 and TRBJ2-7; D remains ambiguous. The germline V gene has CDR1 MNHEY and CDR2 SVGAGI. The V end lost 5 bases, the J end lost 4 bases, and 18 bases lay between the germline ends. CDR3 size: 15 residues. CDR3 loop: CASSPFRLGKYEQYF. The CDR3 bases are TGTGCCAGCAGTCCCTTTAGGTTAGGGAAATACGAGCAGTACTTC.

J is TRBJ1-1 and V is TRBV10-3; D uncertain. Trimming shortened V by 0 bases and J by 4 bases, and 9 bases separated the two germline ends. The CDR3 has 14 residues. Germline V lookup: CDR1 ENHRY, CDR2 SYGVKD. CDR3: CAISESNSLTEAFF. DNA of the CDR3: TGTGCCATCAGTGAGTCGAACAGCCTCACTGAAGCTTTCTTT.

The chain employs TRBV28 and TRBJ1-2; D gene unclear. CDR3 size: 17 residues. V was cut by 2 bases and J by 0 bases, with 16 bases left in between. Germline V CDR1 and CDR2: MDHEN, SYDVKM. CDR3 amino acids: CASSLKGRGLPNYGYTF. The CDR3 nucleotides are TGTGCCAGCAGTTTAAAGGGAAGAGGGCTACCTAACTATGGCTACACCTTC.

The chain links TRBV10-3 to TRBJ1-2; no definite D call. The CDR3 is 13 amino acids. Between the trimmed V and J ends, which lost 3 bases and 3 bases, there was a span of 8 bases. CDR1 is ENHRY and CDR2 is SYGVKD in the germline V gene. CDR3 region: CAISEGFDYGYTF. As DNA, the CDR3 is TGTGCCATCAGTGAAGGGTTTGACTATGGCTACACCTTC.

The J gene is TRBJ2-7, the V gene TRBV30; 7 bases line up with TRBD2. The CDR3 length is 14 residues. In germline, CDR1 is GTSNPN, CDR2 SVGIG (reference sequence). Unmatched junction bases numbered 8, after V lost 4 bases and J lost 2 bases. The CDR3 DNA is TGTGCCTGGACGCGCGGGAGTACCGCCTACGAGCAGTACTTC. Amino acid sequence: CAWTRGSTAYEQYF.

The J gene is TRBJ2-5, the V gene TRBV20-1, with a possible D match to TRBD2 (6 bases). There are 11 residues in the CDR3. CDR1 and CDR2 (germline): DFQATT, SNEGSKA (reference sequence). V gave up 7 bases and J gave up 5 bases, with 11 bases separating them. The CDR3 sequence: CSVNRGETQYF. DNA of the CDR3: TGCAGTGTCAACCGGGGGGAGACCCAGTACTTC.

The J gene is TRBJ2-3, the V gene TRBV19; D assignment may be TRBD1 or TRBD2 (6 bases each). This CDR3 comprises 15 residues. CDR1 and CDR2 from the germline V gene are LNHDA and SQIVND (reference sequence). V lost 6 bases, J lost 6 bases, and 19 bases lay in between. CDR3 protein: CASRTGRGTLDTQYF. The CDR3 nucleotides read TGTGCCAGTAGGACAGGCCGCGGGACTTTGGATACGCAGTATTTT.

This clone was counted between two and nine times. The J gene is TRBJ1-1, the V gene TRBV4-1; D ambiguous. The CDR3 runs to 15 residues. Germline CDR1 and CDR2: MGHRA and YSYEKL. Deletions cut 2 bases from V and 3 bases from J, with 13 bases between. This chain's CDR3 is CASSQRFWGDTEAFF. CDR3 coding DNA: TGCGCCAGCAGCCAACGATTTTGGGGTGACACTGAAGCTTTCTTT.

The CDR3 DNA reads as TGCGCCAGCAGCCAAGCGACTGTTAACACCGGGGAGCTGTTTTTT. It yields the protein CASSQATVNTGELFF. The rearrangement joins TRBV4-1 to TRBJ2-2; no reliable D call. Per germline, CDR1 MGHRA and CDR2 YSYEKL. V was shortened by 1 base and J by 2 bases, with 8 bases between the two germline ends. The CDR3 loop spans 15 amino acids.

The CDR3 DNA sequence: TGTGCCAGCCTAGGGGACTTACGATCCTACGAGCAGTACTTC. Translating it yields CASLGDLRSYEQYF. The rearrangement joins TRBV28 to TRBJ2-7, with D possibly TRBD2 on 6 matching bases. Germline CDR1 reads MDHEN; CDR2 reads SYDVKM. With 8 bases removed from V and 1 base from J, the gap between germline ends came to 15 bases. This CDR3 is 14 amino acids long.

This chain joins TRBV7-9 and TRBJ2-5, with D maybe TRBD2 (6 bases). The CDR3 sequence is 13 residues long. With 5 bases removed from V and 1 base from J, the gap between germline ends came to 8 bases. The V gene's germline CDR1 is SEHNR and CDR2 FQNEAQ (reference sequence). In nucleotides, the CDR3 is TGTGCCAGCAGCCAACTAGCCCAAGAGACCCAGTACTTC. Protein sequence: CASSQLAQETQYF.

CDR3 protein: CASAKRQSEAFF. CDR3 nucleotide sequence: TGTGCCAGCGCCAAACGGCAGTCTGAAGCTTTCTTT. J is TRBJ1-1 and V is TRBV6-1, with unresolved D. Germline lookup yields CDR1 MNHNS and CDR2 SASEGT. Trimming took 8 bases from V and 6 from J, leaving 13 bases between them. The CDR3 consists of 12 residues.

The J gene is TRBJ2-2, the V gene TRBV27; 8 bases are a match to TRBD1. The CDR3 totals 18 residues. Looked up from germline, CDR1 is MNHEY and CDR2 is SMNVEV (reference sequence). V was clipped by 0 bases and J by 2 bases; unmatched bases: 8. The CDR3 reads CASSLSRAGGANTGELFF. Here the CDR3 DNA reads TGTGCCAGCAGTTTATCGAGGGCAGGGGGCGCAAACACCGGGGAGCTGTTTTTT.

This clone was recorded a few times. This chain connects TRBV7-2 to TRBJ1-2, with D tentatively TRBD1 (5 bases). The CDR3 is 13 amino acids. Deletions cut 4 bases from V and 2 bases from J, with 8 bases between. In germline, CDR1 is SGHTA, CDR2 FQGNSA. The CDR3 DNA reads TGTGCCAGCAGCTGGGACGGAAACTATGGCTACACCTTC. It yields the protein CASSWDGNYGYTF.

The chain employs TRBV7-9 and TRBJ2-5; D gene ambiguous. Trimming left V 5 bases short and J 4 bases short, with 11 bases between. CDR1 and CDR2 from the germline V gene are SEHNR and FQNEAQ (reference sequence). The CDR3 contains 13 residues. The CDR3: CASSTPRRETQYF. Written as DNA, the CDR3 is TGTGCCAGCAGCACCCCGCGGAGAGAGACCCAGTACTTC.

This clone has a single count. The gene calls are TRBV2 and TRBJ2-5; the D is unclear. Trimming stripped 3 bases from V and 5 bases from J, with 10 bases between. Germline V gene data show CDR1 as SNHLY and CDR2 as FYNNEI. The CDR3 is 13 amino acids. The CDR3 nucleotides are TGTGCCAGCAGTGACCCCTTCTCCGAGACCCAGTACTTC. It codes for CASSDPFSETQYF. Full variable domain (missing parts from reference TRBV2 and TRBJ2-5): EPEVTQTPSHQVTQMGQEVILRCVPISNHLYFYWYRQILGQKVEFLVSFYNNEISEKSEIFDDQFSVERPDGSNFTLKIRSTKLEDSAMYFCASSDPFSETQYFGPGTRLLVL.

The V and J genes are TRBV7-2 and TRBJ1-4, with TRBD1 matching over 7 bases. CDR1 is SGHTA, CDR2 FQGNSA, per germline. This CDR3 has 15 amino acids. The V and J ends lost 3 bases and 0 bases, in that order; junction bases with no gene match: 1. Here the CDR3 DNA reads TGTGCCAGCAGCTTCACAGGGGCAACTAATGAAAAACTGTTTTTT. Translated, it gives CASSFTGATNEKLFF.

This sequence joins TRBV5-1 and TRBJ1-4; D perhaps matches TRBD1 (5 bases). The V end was cut by 0 bases, the J end by 6 bases, with 12 bases between. Looked up from germline, CDR1 is SGHRS and CDR2 is YFSETQ. The CDR3 spans 15 residues. CDR3 nucleotide sequence: TGCGCCAGCAGCTTGGAGGGTGGGACTTATGAAAAACTGTTTTTT. It encodes CASSLEGGTYEKLFF.

In this sample, this clone turned up once. The chain uses TRBV7-9 and TRBJ2-5, with TRBD1 as a possible D gene (5 bases). The V and J ends lost 1 base and 2 bases respectively, with 11 bases between them. CDR3 length equals 15 residues. CDR1 is SEHNR, CDR2 FQNEAQ, per germline (reference sequence). In DNA form, the CDR3 reads TGTGCCAGCAGCTTAGGTGTAGGGGAACAAGAGACCCAGTACTTC. It specifies CASSLGVGEQETQYF.

The chain has TRBV11-2 and TRBJ2-1, with TRBD2 identical over 13 bases. CDR3 size: 14 residues. V lost 4 bases to trimming and J lost 11 bases; unmatched junction nucleotides: 5. From germline, CDR1 is SGHAT and CDR2 FQNNGV. In nucleotides, the CDR3 is TGTGCCAGCAGCTCTGGGGGGACTAGCGGGAAGCAGTTCTTC. It specifies CASSSGGTSGKQFF. Using reference TRBV11-2 and TRBJ2-1 for the parts outside the CDR3, the full variable domain is EAGVAQSPRYKIIEKRQSVAFWCNPISGHATLYWYQQILGQGPKLLIQFQNNGVVDDSQLPKDRFSAERLKGVDSTLKIQPAKLEDSAVYLCASSSGGTSGKQFFGPGTRLTVL.

CDR3 region: CASRRNSGSATGELFF. The DNA for the CDR3 is TGTGCCAGCAGGAGGAATAGCGGGAGTGCCACCGGGGAGCTGTTTTTT. V gene TRBV5-4 combines with J gene TRBJ2-2, with TRBD2 matching over 9 bases. The V and J ends lost 5 bases and 4 bases, in that order; junction bases with no gene match: 9. This CDR3 spans 16 amino acids. Germline-derived CDR1 and CDR2 are SGHNT and YYREEE (reference sequence).

V usage is TRBV5-4 and J usage is TRBJ2-5, with 9 bases that match TRBD2. The DNA end is a closer match to TRBJ2-7, so the J assignment may be wrong. The CDR3 has 16 residues. CDR1 and CDR2 from the germline V gene are SGHNT and YYREEE (reference sequence). Written as DNA, the CDR3 is TGTGCCAGCAGCTTGGCATACGCGGGAGGGTCCTACGAGCAGTACTTC. Protein: CASSLAYAGGSYEQYF.

Comments on this clone: Within the sample, other DNA sequences also encode this same CDR3. The V and J genes are TRBV5-1 and TRBJ2-7, with D possibly TRBD2 on 5 matching bases. Germline V CDR1 and CDR2: SGHRS, YFSETQ. The V end lost 0 bases, the J end lost 0 bases, and 10 bases lay between the germline ends. The CDR3 sequence is 15 residues long. Here the CDR3 DNA reads TGCGCCAGCAGCTTGGGCGGAACTAGCTCCTACGAGCAGTACTTC. Its protein is CASSLGGTSSYEQYF.

The J gene is TRBJ2-1, the V gene TRBV29-1, with 14 bases aligning to TRBD2. The CDR3 is made up of 17 amino acids. V trimming: 6 bases; J trimming: 2 bases; junction bases outside the gene matches: 9. The germline V gene encodes CDR1 SQVTM and CDR2 ANQGSEA. In DNA form, the CDR3 reads TGCAGCGTCTGGGGGGGACTAGCGGGAGAGACCTACAATGAGCAGTTCTTC. Translating it yields CSVWGGLAGETYNEQFF.